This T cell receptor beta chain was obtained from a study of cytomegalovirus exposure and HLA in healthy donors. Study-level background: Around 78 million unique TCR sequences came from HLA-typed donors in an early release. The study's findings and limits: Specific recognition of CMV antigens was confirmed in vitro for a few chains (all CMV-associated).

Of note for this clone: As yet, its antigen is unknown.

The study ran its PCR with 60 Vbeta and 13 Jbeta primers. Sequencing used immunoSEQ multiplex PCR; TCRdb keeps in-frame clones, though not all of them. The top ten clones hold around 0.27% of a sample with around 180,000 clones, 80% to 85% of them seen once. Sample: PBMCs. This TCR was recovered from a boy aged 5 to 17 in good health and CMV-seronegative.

This CDR3 is CASSLGGTRGYEQYF. Written as DNA, the CDR3 is TGTGCCAGCAGCTTAGGGGGGACAAGAGGGTACGAGCAGTACTTC. This chain uses TRBV11-1 with TRBJ2-7, with D maybe TRBD1 (6 bases). This CDR3 region has 15 residues. The germline V gene encodes CDR1 SGHAT and CDR2 FQDESV (reference sequence). The germline V and J ends were trimmed by 1 base and 4 bases, with 14 bases remaining between them.